The 25 T cell receptor beta chains below were found in one sample sequenced in a study of CD8 T cells in ankylosing spondylitis. Each CDR3 protein is one row after TCRdb ran MiXCR on the 5' RACE reads. The sample carries around 300,000 distinct CDR3 sequences, approximately 10% recorded once. Sequencing was carried out using blood, either unsorted or a sorted T cell fraction (not recorded which). These receptors were taken from a female donor with ankylosing spondylitis or in good health (not recorded which).

This clonotype was detected many times. J is TRBJ1-6 and V is TRBV5-1, with D unresolved. The CDR3 covers 19 residues. The ends were cut back, 0 bases at V and 7 bases at J, with 23 bases in the middle. Germline CDR1 is SGHRS and CDR2 is YFSETQ. The CDR3 reads CASSLGSSRAGWGNSPLHF. The CDR3 DNA reads as TGCGCCAGCAGCTTGGGGTCTTCGCGGGCAGGTTGGGGAAATTCACCCCTCCACTTT.

This clonotype was picked up many times. This rearrangement joins TRBV20-1 to TRBJ1-6; unclear D gene. CDR1 DFQATT and CDR2 SNEGSKA come from the germline V gene (reference sequence). V was trimmed by 3 bases and J by 0 bases, leaving 6 bases between them. This CDR3 has 14 amino acids. CDR3 in DNA: TGCAGTGCTAGCCGAAGCTCCTATAATTCACCCCTCCACTTT. This codes for CSASRSSYNSPLHF.

Notes on this clonotype: A much more abundant neighbour one base away suggests this may be a read error. CDR3 nucleotide sequence: TGCAATGCTCCAGCGACTCAGGCTATCAATCAGCCCCAGCATTTT. It is translated as CNAPATQAINQPQHF. V gene TRBV20-1 combines with J gene TRBJ1-5; no definite D call. This CDR3 is 15 amino acids long. CDR1 DFQATT and CDR2 SNEGSKA come from the germline V gene (reference sequence).

The chain carries TRBV27 and TRBJ2-3; D is perhaps TRBD1 or TRBD2 (5 bases each). V lost 6 bases to trimming and J lost 2 bases, with 15 bases between them. This CDR3 is 15 amino acids long. Germline loops: CDR1 MNHEY, CDR2 SMNVEV (reference sequence). For the CDR3, the DNA is TGTGCCAGCAGCCGGGACCTTAGGTTCACAGATACGCAGTATTTT. Translating it yields CASSRDLRFTDTQYF.

In the case of this clonotype: At one end the junction does not follow the germline gene, possibly because of a read error. Here the CDR3 reads CSAIAGTGDYEQHF. CDR3 sequence (DNA): TGCAGTGCGATCGCCGGGACAGGAGACTACGAGCAGCACTTC. This chain joins TRBV20-1 and TRBJ2-7; 8 positions agree with TRBD1. Germline CDR1 DFQATT, CDR2 SNEGSKA (reference sequence). CDR3 length: 14 amino acids.

This clonotype was seen ten or more times. CDR3 residues: CSAHLTVMNTEAFF. The CDR3 nucleotides are TGCAGTGCTCATCTGACAGTAATGAACACTGAAGCTTTCTTT. The gene calls are TRBV20-1 and TRBJ1-1, with a weak D call TRBD1 (5 bases). With 5 bases removed from V and 0 bases from J, the gap between germline ends came to 13 bases. The CDR3 is 14 residues long. Germline V gene lookup returns CDR1 DFQATT and CDR2 SNEGSKA (reference sequence).

There are many counts of this clonotype. V gene TRBV3-1 combines with J gene TRBJ2-1, with 7 bases lining up with TRBD1. Trimming removed 10 bases from V and 6 bases from J; junction bases left unmatched: 18. The CDR3 is made up of 16 amino acids. The germline CDR1 and CDR2 sequences are LGHDT and YNNKEL (reference sequence). CDR3 DNA sequence: TGTGCCACAAGACTCCCGACAGGGAATAAGGGCAATGAGCAGTTCTTC. Translation gives CATRLPTGNKGNEQFF.

This clonotype was observed at least ten times. This sequence joins TRBV30 and TRBJ1-4, with D uncertain. Trimming removed 0 bases at V and 7 bases at J, with 12 bases between. Germline V gene sequence: CDR1 GTSNPN, CDR2 SVGIG (reference sequence). This CDR3 has 14 residues. The CDR3 nucleotides are TGTGCCTGGAGTGTATCTCGGGGAGGTGAAAAACTGTTTTTT. Amino acid sequence: CAWSVSRGGEKLFF.

The V gene is TRBV20-1, the J gene TRBJ2-5; no reliable D call. Germline loops: CDR1 DFQATT, CDR2 SNEGSKA (reference sequence). V lost 3 bases, J lost 5 bases, and 19 bases lay in between. There are 15 residues in the CDR3. The chain's CDR3 is CSARVPTSSPETQYF. CDR3 DNA: TGCAGTGCTAGGGTTCCGACAAGCAGTCCCGAGACCCAGTACTTC.

This clonotype was counted at least ten times. This chain uses TRBV29-1 with TRBJ2-1, with a possible D match to TRBD2 (6 bases). The germline CDR1 and CDR2 sequences are SQVTM and ANQGSEA. Trimming shortened V by 8 bases and J by 4 bases, and 15 bases separated the two germline ends. The length of the CDR3 is 13 residues. CDR3 DNA sequence: TGCAGCTCCGGAGGGGACGGATACAATGAGCAGTTCTTC. This encodes CSSGGDGYNEQFF.

Notes on this clonotype: A much bigger clone sits one base away, suggesting this may be a read error. This chain connects TRBV3-1 to TRBJ1-4; D ambiguous. Germline CDR1 LGHDT, CDR2 YNNKEL (reference sequence). The CDR3 runs 15 residues. CDR3 amino acids: CASCQEGETNEKLFF. CDR3 nucleotides: TGTGCCAGCTGCCAAGAGGGAGAGACTAATGAAAAACTGTTTTTT. Using reference TRBV3-1 and TRBJ1-4 for the parts outside the CDR3, the full variable domain is DTAVSQTPKYLVTQMGNDKSIKCEQNLGHDTMYWYKQDSKKFLKIMFSYNNKELIINETVPNRFSPKSPDKAHLNLHINSLELGDSAVYFCASCQEGETNEKLFFGSGTQLSVL.

This clonotype was seen ten or more times. The gene calls are TRBV5-1 and TRBJ2-7; D perhaps matches TRBD2 (6 bases). This CDR3 comprises 15 residues. From germline, CDR1 is SGHRS and CDR2 YFSETQ. Between the trimmed V and J ends, which lost 4 bases and 7 bases, there was a span of 21 bases. The CDR3, as DNA: TGCGCCAGCAGCCCTGGCAATAGCGGAGATGAGGAGCAGTACTTC. Translation: CASSPGNSGDEEQYF.

This clonotype showed up many times. This sequence joins TRBV5-1 and TRBJ2-1; a weak D match, TRBD2 (5 bases). There are 15 residues in the CDR3. Germline CDR1 is SGHRS and CDR2 is YFSETQ. V lost 2 bases, J lost 9 bases, and 18 bases lay in between. CDR3 residues: CASSFEKTGIREQFF. The CDR3 coding sequence is TGCGCCAGCAGCTTCGAAAAAACGGGGATTCGTGAGCAGTTCTTC.

The chain joins TRBV11-2 to TRBJ2-1; 14 nucleotides match TRBD2. The CDR3 extends over 19 amino acids. Looked up from germline, CDR1 is SGHAT and CDR2 is FQNNGV. Trimming took 4 bases from V and 0 from J; bases not matched to a gene: 8. CDR3 coding DNA: TGTGCCAGCAGCTCCGGGACTAGCGGGAGTCCCAGCTCCTACAATGAGCAGTTCTTC. It yields the protein CASSSGTSGSPSSYNEQFF.

The chain joins TRBV7-8 to TRBJ2-1, with TRBD2 matching 9 bases. This CDR3 has 17 residues. The J segment lost 6 bases and the V segment lost 2 bases, leaving 11 bases of the junction unmatched. Germline lookup yields CDR1 SGHVS and CDR2 FQNEAQ. The CDR3 DNA sequence: TGTGCCAGCAGCTTAAATCTCCCTCTAGCGGGGTCCAATGAGCAGTTCTTC. It translates to CASSLNLPLAGSNEQFF.

In its sample, this clonotype was seen once. The CDR3 DNA is TGTGCCAGCAGCCTTCCGGGGTGGCGGGAGCAGTACTTC. It yields the protein CASSLPGWREQYF. The chain couples TRBV7-9 to TRBJ2-7; maybe TRBD2 (5 bases). The CDR3 is made up of 13 amino acids. Trimming cost V 5 bases and J 7 bases, with 15 bases left between them. Germline loops: CDR1 SEHNR, CDR2 FQNEAQ (reference sequence).

This clonotype was seen repeatedly, ten times or more. This chain joins TRBV20-1 and TRBJ1-3, with D unclear. V was pared by 6 bases and J by 0 bases, with 9 bases between. CDR3 length equals 13 residues. Germline V gene sequence: CDR1 DFQATT, CDR2 SNEGSKA (reference sequence). The CDR3 loop is CSAKQSSGNTIYF. The CDR3 bases are TGCAGTGCAAAACAGAGCTCTGGAAACACCATATATTTT.

This clonotype was seen more than once but under ten times. J is TRBJ2-3 and V is TRBV4-1, with D possibly TRBD2 on 6 matching bases. V dropped 1 base and J dropped 0 bases, with 8 bases sitting between them. The CDR3 extends over 15 amino acids. The germline V gene has CDR1 MGHRA and CDR2 YSYEKL. CDR3 protein: CASSQGGVSTDTQYF. The CDR3 region has the DNA TGCGCCAGCAGCCAAGGGGGGGTCAGCACAGATACGCAGTATTTT.

This clonotype has ten or more counts. This chain connects TRBV12-3 or TRBV12-4 to TRBJ1-6; maybe TRBD1 (6 bases). CDR3 size: 16 residues. The ends were cut back, 6 bases at V and 9 bases at J, with 21 bases in the middle. The CDR3 sequence is CASSQRLDSRGSPLHF. Written as DNA, the CDR3 is TGTGCCAGCAGCCAGAGACTAGACAGCAGGGGTTCACCCCTCCACTTT.

The chain carries TRBV5-6 and TRBJ1-2; 8 bases are shared with TRBD1. Trimming removed 2 bases from V and 12 bases from J; junction bases left unmatched: 12. Germline V lookup: CDR1 SGHDT, CDR2 YYEEEE. CDR3 length equals 14 residues. The CDR3 protein is CASSFFKTGVGDTF. In DNA, the CDR3 is TGTGCCAGCAGCTTTTTCAAGACAGGGGTGGGCGACACCTTC.

There are a few counts of this clonotype. J is TRBJ1-2 and V is TRBV2, with 8 bases fitting TRBD1. Germline loops: CDR1 SNHLY, CDR2 FYNNEI. The CDR3 is 18 residues long. Unmatched junction bases numbered 17, after V lost 2 bases and J lost 6 bases. The CDR3 spells CASSEYGQGVSAIDGYTF. The CDR3 DNA sequence: TGTGCCAGCAGTGAATACGGACAGGGTGTGTCGGCGATCGATGGCTACACCTTC. Based on the CDR3 plus reference TRBV2 and TRBJ1-2, the full variable domain is EPEVTQTPSHQVTQMGQEVILRCVPISNHLYFYWYRQILGQKVEFLVSFYNNEISEKSEIFDDQFSVERPDGSNFTLKIRSTKLEDSAMYFCASSEYGQGVSAIDGYTFGSGTRLTVV.

A note on this clonotype: At one end the junction does not follow the germline gene, possibly because of a read error. The CDR3 bases are TGTGCCAGTAACAGGGGGAAGGGCTACGAGCTGTACTTC. The encoded protein is CASNRGKGYELYF. V is TRBV28 and J is TRBJ2-7; 8 nucleotides line up with TRBD1. The germline V gene encodes CDR1 MDHEN and CDR2 SYDVKM. The CDR3 has 13 amino acids. The variable domain in full, with the rest retrieved from reference TRBV28 and TRBJ2-7, is DVKVTQSSRYLVKRTGEKVFLECVQDMDHENMFWYRQDPGLGLRLIYFSYDVKMKEKGDIPEGYSVSREKKERFSLILESASTNQTSMYLCASNRGKGYELYFGPGTRLTVT.

The chain combines TRBV20-1 with TRBJ2-1; D ambiguous. V was clipped by 6 bases and J by 5 bases, with 20 bases between them. The CDR3 has 15 residues. CDR1 is DFQATT, CDR2 SNEGSKA, per germline (reference sequence). The CDR3, as DNA: TGCAGTGCAGAAAGATTGGTGTTGGGCGACAATGAGCAGTTCTTC. Encoded protein: CSAERLVLGDNEQFF.

At least ten counts were recorded for this clonotype. The rearrangement links TRBV5-1 to TRBJ2-3; D gene unclear. The V gene lost 4 bases and the J gene lost 6 bases, with 12 bases spanning the gap. Germline V gene sequence: CDR1 SGHRS, CDR2 YFSETQ. This CDR3 is 13 amino acids long. Written as DNA, the CDR3 is TGCGCCAGCAGCCCCCTAGTGGAGGATACGCAGTATTTT. Amino acid sequence: CASSPLVEDTQYF. Filled out from reference TRBV5-1 and TRBJ2-3, the complete variable domain reads KAGVTQTPRYLIKTRGQQVTLSCSPISGHRSVSWYQQTPGQGLQFLFEYFSETQRNKGNFPGRFSGRQFSNSRSEMNVSTLELGDSALYLCASSPLVEDTQYFGPGTRLTVL.

In its sample, this clonotype was seen many times. The V and J genes are TRBV5-1 and TRBJ2-1; 7 positions match TRBD1. The CDR3 sequence is 17 residues long. The V gene's germline CDR1 is SGHRS and CDR2 YFSETQ. J lost 4 bases, V lost 3 bases, and 13 bases had no gene match. The CDR3 is CASSWAVLGQTYNEQFF. The CDR3 region has the DNA TGCGCCAGCAGCTGGGCGGTTCTGGGACAGACATACAATGAGCAGTTCTTC.